Below, 31 T cell receptor beta chains from the same sample are listed, as sequenced in a study of technical replicates of blood from several donors. The method was immunoSEQ multiplex PCR; TCRdb's version includes in-frame clones alone and lacks a portion of them. The sample lists around 93,000 clones, approximately 94% seen once, with about 0.35% in the top ten. The sample consisted of T cells isolated from PBMCs. These receptors all come from a human donor in good health.

This clone was recorded only once. This chain uses TRBV7-3 with TRBJ2-1, with D perhaps TRBD2 (6 bases). There are 16 residues in the CDR3. Trimming removed 2 bases at V and 0 bases at J, with 11 bases between. CDR1 SGHTA and CDR2 FQGTGA come from the germline V gene. In DNA form, the CDR3 reads TGTGCCAGCAGCTTAGGGCTAGCGCCCTCCTACAATGAGCAGTTCTTC. Its translation: CASSLGLAPSYNEQFF.

The chain employs TRBV19 and TRBJ1-1; D is unresolved. This CDR3 has 16 amino acids. The ends were cut back, 0 bases at V and 4 bases at J, with 15 bases in the middle. In germline, CDR1 is LNHDA, CDR2 SQIVND (reference sequence). CDR3 sequence: CASSIDERSEGTEAFF. The CDR3 region has the DNA TGTGCCAGTAGTATAGATGAGAGGAGCGAAGGCACTGAAGCTTTCTTT.

This sequence joins TRBV5-1 and TRBJ1-4, with D perhaps TRBD1 (6 bases). Germline CDR1 reads SGHRS; CDR2 reads YFSETQ. Trimming took off 4 bases at V and 8 bases at J, with 15 bases between the two ends. This CDR3 region has 14 residues. CDR3 sequence: CASSIQGGEEKLFF. The CDR3 DNA reads TGCGCCAGCAGCATACAGGGTGGTGAGGAAAAACTGTTTTTT.

This chain joins TRBV9 and TRBJ2-3, with 9 bases matching TRBD1. The trim removed 4 bases at V and 2 bases at J, leaving 8 bases unmatched. In germline, CDR1 is SGDLS, CDR2 YYNGEE. The CDR3 has 16 amino acids. CDR3 in amino acids: CASSKLDRGFTDTQYF. The CDR3 DNA is TGTGCCAGCAGCAAACTGGACAGGGGCTTCACAGATACGCAGTATTTT. The variable domain in full, with the rest retrieved from reference TRBV9 and TRBJ2-3, is DSGVTQTPKHLITATGQRVTLRCSPRSGDLSVYWYQQSLDQGLQFLIQYYNGEERAKGNILERFSAQQFPDLHSELNLSSLELGDSALYFCASSKLDRGFTDTQYFGPGTRLTVL.

The chain links TRBV28 to TRBJ1-2; tentative D call: TRBD1 (5 bases). The CDR3 runs to 13 residues. Looked up from germline, CDR1 is MDHEN and CDR2 is SYDVKM. Trimming cost V 3 bases and J 4 bases, with 9 bases left between them. The CDR3 loop reads CASSFGAGYGYTF. The CDR3 DNA sequence: TGTGCCAGCAGTTTTGGGGCAGGCTATGGCTACACCTTC.

This rearrangement joins TRBV5-1 to TRBJ2-2; D might be TRBD1 (6 bases). This CDR3 is 16 amino acids long. The germline gives CDR1 SGHRS, CDR2 YFSETQ. Trimming stripped 2 bases from V and 1 base from J, with 12 bases between. CDR3 protein: CASSFLQGGNTGELFF. CDR3 nucleotide sequence: TGCGCCAGCAGCTTCTTACAGGGCGGGAACACCGGGGAGCTGTTTTTT.

This chain connects TRBV10-2 to TRBJ2-7; unclear D gene. Trimming stripped 2 bases from V and 0 bases from J, with 8 bases between. The germline CDR1 and CDR2 sequences are WSHSY and SAAADI. There are 14 residues in the CDR3. In DNA form, the CDR3 reads TGCGCCAGCAGTGAGCACAGCATCTCCTACGAGCAGTACTTC. Encoded protein: CASSEHSISYEQYF.

This clone was seen more than once but under ten times. V usage is TRBV7-9 and J usage is TRBJ1-1; no reliable D call. Per the germline V gene, CDR1 is SEHNR and CDR2 is FQNEAQ (reference sequence). This CDR3 region has 13 residues. V shed 6 bases and J shed 1 base, with 9 bases lying between them. Here the CDR3 DNA reads TGTGCCAGCAGTTGGGGAGAGAACACTGAAGCTTTCTTT. Its protein product is CASSWGENTEAFF.

A single count supports this clone. This chain uses TRBV11-1 with TRBJ2-5; 9 nucleotides match TRBD2. V gave up 3 bases and J gave up 5 bases; unmatched junction bases: 10. CDR3 length: 16 residues. Germline V gene data show CDR1 as SGHAT and CDR2 as FQDESV (reference sequence). The CDR3 here is CASSLLAGGPGETQYF. In nucleotides, the CDR3 is TGTGCCAGCAGCTTGCTCGCGGGAGGGCCGGGGGAGACCCAGTACTTC.

The J gene is TRBJ1-1, the V gene TRBV28, with 7 bases that match TRBD1. V shed 6 bases and J 0 bases; nucleotides not matched to a gene: 1. Germline V lookup: CDR1 MDHEN, CDR2 SYDVKM. The CDR3 loop spans 13 amino acids. The CDR3 loop is CASRGQLNTEAFF. CDR3 nucleotide sequence: TGTGCCAGCAGGGGACAGCTGAACACTGAAGCTTTCTTT. The full variable domain, rest sourced from reference TRBV28 and TRBJ1-1, is DVKVTQSSRYLVKRTGEKVFLECVQDMDHENMFWYRQDPGLGLRLIYFSYDVKMKEKGDIPEGYSVSREKKERFSLILESASTNQTSMYLCASRGQLNTEAFFGQGTRLTVV.

The rearrangement joins TRBV4-1 to TRBJ2-1, with 12 bases fitting TRBD2. The V gene's germline CDR1 is MGHRA and CDR2 YSYEKL. This CDR3 is 16 amino acids long. After removal of 0 bases from V and 8 bases from J, the junction contained 5 bases not matched to a gene. The CDR3 reads CASSQEYLAGGDEQFF. The CDR3 nucleotides read TGCGCCAGCAGCCAAGAATACCTAGCGGGAGGGGATGAGCAGTTCTTC.

Only one count was recorded for this clone. The J gene is TRBJ2-3, the V gene TRBV7-2; possible D gene TRBD2, 5 bases. This CDR3 contains 15 residues. Germline V gives CDR1 SGHTA, CDR2 FQGNSA. Trimming cost V 1 base and J 4 bases, with 12 bases left between them. CDR3 DNA: TGTGCCAGCAGCTTAGTTGGTGGGAGCCCAGATACGCAGTATTTT. This sequence encodes CASSLVGGSPDTQYF.

CDR3 in amino acids: CASSATDYGYTF. Written as DNA, the CDR3 is TGCGCCAGCAGCGCGACTGATTATGGCTACACCTTC. The rearrangement links TRBV5-1 to TRBJ1-2; D gene ambiguous. The germline CDR1 and CDR2 sequences are SGHRS and YFSETQ. CDR3 size: 12 residues. With 4 bases removed from V and 5 bases from J, the gap between germline ends came to 9 bases.

The chain joins TRBV27 to TRBJ2-7; D perhaps matches TRBD1 (6 bases). CDR3 length: 15 amino acids. Germline V gene data show CDR1 as MNHEY and CDR2 as SMNVEV (reference sequence). V was cut by 2 bases and J by 0 bases, with 11 bases left in between. This chain's CDR3 is CASSLNMGASYEQYF. CDR3 DNA: TGTGCCAGCAGTTTAAATATGGGGGCCTCCTACGAGCAGTACTTC.

The genes are TRBV28 and TRBJ1-5, with a tentative D call TRBD1 (6 bases). The CDR3 is 15 amino acids. V lost 7 bases to trimming and J lost 5 bases, with 18 bases between them. CDR1 and CDR2 from the germline V gene are MDHEN and SYDVKM. The DNA for the CDR3 is TGTGCCAGCAAGCTTTCCACTGGGGGCTATCAGCCCCAGCATTTT. Amino acids: CASKLSTGGYQPQHF. Drawing the rest from reference TRBV28 and TRBJ1-5, the complete variable domain is DVKVTQSSRYLVKRTGEKVFLECVQDMDHENMFWYRQDPGLGLRLIYFSYDVKMKEKGDIPEGYSVSREKKERFSLILESASTNQTSMYLCASKLSTGGYQPQHFGDGTRLSIL.

The chain recombines TRBV6-6 with TRBJ2-5; D might be TRBD1 (5 bases). V lost 2 bases and J 1 base, leaving 8 bases between the germline ends. CDR1 is MNHNY and CDR2 is SVGAGI in the germline V gene (reference sequence). CDR3 length: 14 amino acids. The DNA for the CDR3 is TGTGCCAGCAGTTACGGCACAGGCCAAGAGACCCAGTACTTC. Its protein is CASSYGTGQETQYF.

This chain links TRBV6-4 with TRBJ2-7; D remains ambiguous. CDR3 size: 13 residues. V was cut by 5 bases and J by 2 bases, with 10 bases left in between. The germline gives CDR1 MRHNA, CDR2 SNTAGT. The CDR3 coding sequence is TGTGCCAGCAGTTACAGTGGTACCTACGAGCAGTACTTC. Translating gives CASSYSGTYEQYF.

The chain joins TRBV7-2 to TRBJ1-2, with 7 bases fitting TRBD1. The CDR3 is 15 residues long. The V gene's germline CDR1 is SGHTA and CDR2 FQGNSA. Losses at the gene ends were 6 bases for V and 2 bases for J; bases not matched to a gene: 9. In DNA form, the CDR3 reads TGTGCCAGCAGGCTTACAGGGGAGCGGAACTATGGCTACACCTTC. Its protein is CASRLTGERNYGYTF.

CDR3 nucleotide sequence: TGTGCCAGCAAAATTAAGGGGGAAAGTGAAAAACTGTTTTTT. Translating gives CASKIKGESEKLFF. The chain has TRBV6-5 and TRBJ1-4, with D possibly TRBD1 on 6 matching bases. The CDR3 loop spans 14 amino acids. Trimming took 7 bases from V and 7 from J, leaving 16 bases between them. Germline values: CDR1 MNHEY, CDR2 SVGAGI.

The rearrangement uses TRBV7-2 and TRBJ2-7; D not resolved. V lost 5 bases, J lost 3 bases, and 11 bases lay in between. The CDR3 extends over 13 amino acids. Germline CDR1 is SGHTA and CDR2 is FQGNSA. CDR3 nucleotides: TGTGCCAGCAGCCCCTATTTCCTCTACGAGCAGTACTTC. Its protein product is CASSPYFLYEQYF.

In this sample, this clone turned up once. At one of its ends the junction is not consistent with the germline gene, which may arise from a read error. This chain's CDR3 is CASGTSFVF. The CDR3 DNA is TGTGCTAGCGGGACTAGTTTCGTCTTC. This rearrangement joins TRBV12-5 to TRBJ2-1; 8 bases match TRBD2. The CDR3 runs to 9 residues. Per germline, CDR1 LGHNT and CDR2 FRNRAP.

The chain employs TRBV19 and TRBJ2-7; a possible D gene is TRBD2 (6 bases). The V gene's germline CDR1 is LNHDA and CDR2 SQIVND (reference sequence). The CDR3 has 15 residues. V was trimmed by 5 bases and J by 3 bases, leaving 17 bases between them. The CDR3 DNA reads TGTGCCAGTAGTCTTCAGGGAACGGGGGACTACGAGCAGTACTTC. It specifies CASSLQGTGDYEQYF.

V usage is TRBV30 and J usage is TRBJ2-3, with D uncertain. V gave up 5 bases and J gave up 5 bases, with 8 bases separating them. Per germline, CDR1 GTSNPN and CDR2 SVGIG (reference sequence). The CDR3 is made up of 11 amino acids. CDR3 amino acids: CAWEVGDTQYF. The CDR3 nucleotides are TGTGCCTGGGAGGTCGGAGATACGCAGTATTTT.

The chain couples TRBV9 to TRBJ1-2, with D hard to call. Germline loops: CDR1 SGDLS, CDR2 YYNGEE. CDR3 length equals 13 residues. The germline V and J ends were trimmed by 0 bases and 5 bases, with 8 bases remaining between them. As DNA, the CDR3 is TGTGCCAGCAGCGTAGGAGAATCGTATGGCTACACCTTC. This encodes CASSVGESYGYTF.

This chain connects TRBV7-2 to TRBJ2-5; a possible D gene is TRBD2 (5 bases). Trimming took 1 base from V and 5 from J, leaving 20 bases between them. Germline CDR1 reads SGHTA; CDR2 reads FQGNSA. The length of the CDR3 is 17 residues. The CDR3 DNA is TGTGCCAGCAGCTTAGGAGGGTTTGGCAGCCGGTGGGAGACCCAGTACTTC. This encodes CASSLGGFGSRWETQYF.

This chain joins TRBV19 and TRBJ1-2, with D unresolved. Trimming shortened V by 5 bases and J by 8 bases, and 15 bases separated the two germline ends. CDR3 length equals 13 residues. Germline CDR1 LNHDA, CDR2 SQIVND (reference sequence). As DNA, the CDR3 is TGTGCCAGTAGTGGCTCGACACAACAGGGCTACACCTTC. Amino acids: CASSGSTQQGYTF.

The V call is TRBV4-1, the J call TRBJ2-1, with unresolved D. The CDR3 is made up of 16 amino acids. CDR1 is MGHRA, CDR2 YSYEKL, per germline. Between the trimmed V and J ends, which lost 0 bases and 3 bases, there was a span of 12 bases. CDR3 region: CASSQEMARLYNEQFF. The CDR3 coding sequence is TGCGCCAGCAGCCAAGAAATGGCGCGGCTCTACAATGAGCAGTTCTTC.

This chain connects TRBV5-1 to TRBJ2-5; D gene unclear. V lost 1 base and J 5 bases, leaving 12 bases between the germline ends. CDR3 length: 14 amino acids. The V gene's germline CDR1 is SGHRS and CDR2 YFSETQ. CDR3 sequence (DNA): TGCGCCAGCAGCTTGTCGGGTGTTGGGGAGACCCAGTACTTC. Protein product: CASSLSGVGETQYF.

The chain employs TRBV4-1 and TRBJ1-5, with TRBD1 as a possible D gene (6 bases). This CDR3 is built from 15 residues. V was shortened by 4 bases and J by 2 bases, with 12 bases between the two germline ends. Germline-derived CDR1 and CDR2 are MGHRA and YSYEKL. The CDR3 here is CASSLQGLGNQPQHF. CDR3 in DNA: TGCGCCAGCAGCCTACAGGGTTTGGGCAATCAGCCCCAGCATTTT.

This rearrangement joins TRBV9 to TRBJ2-1; tentatively, D is TRBD2 (6 bases). The CDR3 totals 15 residues. CDR1 is SGDLS and CDR2 is YYNGEE in the germline V gene. V dropped 3 bases and J dropped 4 bases, with 14 bases sitting between them. The CDR3, as DNA: TGTGCCAGCAGCGACCGGGACTCCCTATACAATGAGCAGTTCTTC. It translates to CASSDRDSLYNEQFF.

As DNA, the CDR3 is TGTGCCAGCAGTTTAGGGCTAGCGGGTTTGAACGAGCAGTACTTC. This translates into CASSLGLAGLNEQYF. This chain uses TRBV27 with TRBJ2-7, with TRBD2 matching over 8 bases. This CDR3 has 15 amino acids. Germline CDR1 and CDR2: MNHEY and SMNVEV (reference sequence). V lost 2 bases, J lost 5 bases, and 8 bases stayed unmatched.